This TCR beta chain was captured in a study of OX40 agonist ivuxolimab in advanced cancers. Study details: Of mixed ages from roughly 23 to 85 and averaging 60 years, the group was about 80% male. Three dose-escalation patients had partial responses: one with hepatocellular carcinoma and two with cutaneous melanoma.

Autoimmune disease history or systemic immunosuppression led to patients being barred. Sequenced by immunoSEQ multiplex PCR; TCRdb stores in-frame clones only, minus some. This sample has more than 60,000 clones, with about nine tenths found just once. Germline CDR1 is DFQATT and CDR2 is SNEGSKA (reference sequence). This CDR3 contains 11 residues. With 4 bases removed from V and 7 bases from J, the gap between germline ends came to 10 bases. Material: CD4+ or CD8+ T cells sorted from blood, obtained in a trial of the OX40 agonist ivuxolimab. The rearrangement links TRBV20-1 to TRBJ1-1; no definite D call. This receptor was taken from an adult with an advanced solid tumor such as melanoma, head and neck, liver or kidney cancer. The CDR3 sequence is CSAIRELEAFF. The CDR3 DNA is TGCAGTGCTATCCGGGAGCTTGAAGCTTTCTTT.